What follows is one TCR beta chain and its context. Roughly 0.5 to 1 ug RNA was reverse transcribed with random hexamers. A single record per CDR3 protein comes from TCRdb applying MiXCR to the immunoSEQ multiplex PCR reads. The sample shows around 80,000 distinct CDR3 sequences, around 94% of them seen only once. As controls, healthy donors matched for age and sex were used. The data belong to a study of CD8 T cells in Susac syndrome. The sequenced sample was CD8+ T cells from PBMCs. The receptor was derived from a human donor in good health.

The CDR3 nucleotides are TGCAGTGCTAGCGGGGGAGAGACCCAGTACTTC. Translating gives CSASGGETQYF. The V gene is TRBV20-1, the J gene TRBJ2-5, with D maybe TRBD2 (6 bases). Germline V gene data show CDR1 as DFQATT and CDR2 as SNEGSKA (reference sequence). The CDR3 covers 11 residues. Trimming took off 3 bases at V and 4 bases at J, with 6 bases between the two ends.